This T cell receptor (beta chain) was sequenced during a study of T cell repertoires in cytomegalovirus infection. Study-wide context: An indication of both CMV infection and matching HLA type came from public TCR beta signatures. Study-wide findings and caveats: Clonotypes of TCR beta that were HLA-C-restricted and CMV-specific dominated the ex vivo response.

About this clonotype: The antigen remains unidentified.

TCRdb called the reads again in MiXCR, with one record for every CDR3 protein. Seen here are around 900,000 distinct CDR3 sequences, 31% observed once, and the top ten hold 11% to 15%. From germline, CDR1 is SNHLY and CDR2 FYNNEI. Between the trimmed V and J ends, which lost 2 bases and 3 bases, there was a span of 7 bases. The CDR3 is 13 residues long. The sequenced sample was cultured CD8+ T cells from PBMCs, obtained from culture after CMV antigen stimulation. J is TRBJ1-1 and V is TRBV2; D gene unclear. The TCR sequence derives from a human donor in good health (CMV status not recorded). Some clones in this sample may be carry-over from other donors' samples. CDR3 region: CASSEYIYTEAFF. The CDR3 nucleotides read TGTGCCAGCAGTGAATACATTTACACTGAAGCTTTCTTT.